The next 15 T cell receptor beta chains were all read from a single sample in a study of identical twins. MiXCR, applied by TCRdb to the 5' RACE reads, yields one record per CDR3 protein. The table lists approximately 530,000 distinct CDR3 sequences, 20% to 25% of them singletons, with around 0.48% in the top ten. The same sample was also used in a study of yellow fever vaccine responses in identical twins.

The sequenced sample was CD4+ T cells sorted from blood. The receptors shown here come from a woman aged 18-35 years in good health.

The CDR3 nucleotides read TGTGCCATCAGAGACAGTTCCAGGGCCAACGTCCTGACTTTC. This encodes CAIRDSSRANVLTF. The chain employs TRBV10-3 and TRBJ2-6; a possible D gene is TRBD1 (5 bases). V was shortened by 6 bases and J by 5 bases, with 11 bases between the two germline ends. In germline, CDR1 is ENHRY, CDR2 SYGVKD. This CDR3 is built from 14 residues.

The chain carries TRBV15 and TRBJ2-4; TRBD1 aligns across 9 bases. Germline V gene sequence: CDR1 LNHNV, CDR2 YYDKDF (reference sequence). The CDR3 contains 14 residues. After removal of 6 bases from V and 6 bases from J, the junction contained 6 bases not matched to a gene. The CDR3 protein is CATRTGQGVNIQYF. In DNA form, the CDR3 reads TGTGCCACCAGAACGGGACAGGGCGTAAACATTCAGTACTTC. The entire variable domain, with the rest obtained from reference TRBV15 and TRBJ2-4, is as follows: DAMVIQNPRYQVTQFGKPVTLSCSQTLNHNVMYWYQQKSSQAPKLLFHYYDKDFNNEADTPDNFQSRRPNTSFCFLDIRSPGLGDTAMYLCATRTGQGVNIQYFGAGTRLSVL.

The chain joins TRBV5-1 to TRBJ2-2, with 7 bases matching TRBD1. The V gene end was trimmed by 0 bases and the J gene end by 4 bases; junction bases not matched to a gene: 6. Germline V gene data show CDR1 as SGHRS and CDR2 as YFSETQ. There are 16 residues in the CDR3. CDR3 in amino acids: CASSLGQGAVTGELFF. The CDR3 coding sequence is TGCGCCAGCAGCTTGGGACAGGGAGCTGTCACCGGGGAGCTGTTTTTT.

This clonotype has at least ten counts. The rearrangement uses TRBV5-8 and TRBJ2-1; D ambiguous. This CDR3 spans 17 amino acids. V gave up 0 bases and J gave up 4 bases, with 17 bases separating them. Germline CDR1 SGHTS, CDR2 YDEGEE. The CDR3 DNA follows: TGTGCCAGCAGCTTGGCCTTGAACGGGTTAGGTTACAATGAGCAGTTCTTC. Encoded protein: CASSLALNGLGYNEQFF.

The genes are TRBV2 and TRBJ2-2, with D unresolved. Germline CDR1 reads SNHLY; CDR2 reads FYNNEI. The CDR3 covers 12 residues. Trimming shortened V by 6 bases and J by 7 bases, and 9 bases separated the two germline ends. This chain's CDR3 is CASSGRGGELFF. The CDR3 nucleotides are TGTGCCAGCAGCGGGCGAGGCGGGGAGCTGTTTTTT.

This clonotype has a count of ten or more. The chain employs TRBV7-8 and TRBJ2-7; D gene uncertain. Germline CDR1 and CDR2: SGHVS and FQNEAQ. The CDR3 consists of 13 residues. The ends were cut back, 4 bases at V and 2 bases at J, with 9 bases in the middle. The CDR3 loop reads CASSWGPTYEQYV. CDR3 in DNA: TGTGCCAGCAGCTGGGGTCCTACCTACGAGCAGTACGTC.

This clonotype has a handful of counts. The rearrangement joins TRBV9 to TRBJ2-2; 8 bases agree with TRBD2. CDR1 and CDR2 from the germline V gene are SGDLS and YYNGEE. CDR3 length: 17 amino acids. After removal of 0 bases from V and 6 bases from J, the junction contained 10 bases not matched to a gene. CDR3 DNA sequence: TGTGCCAGCAGCGTAGACTTGGGACTAGTTGTCCCCGGGGAGCTGTTTTTT. Its translation is CASSVDLGLVVPGELFF.

The chain couples TRBV2 to TRBJ2-7; D uncertain. V was clipped by 6 bases and J by 4 bases, with 7 bases between them. Germline V CDR1 and CDR2: SNHLY, FYNNEI. The CDR3 runs to 11 residues. The CDR3, as DNA: TGTGCCAGCAGAGGAGCGTACGAGCAGTACTTC. Protein product: CASRGAYEQYF.

In this sample, this clonotype turned up many times. The chain couples TRBV14 to TRBJ2-7, with D uncertain. The CDR3 sequence is 11 residues long. Trimming removed 1 base from V and 2 bases from J, with 0 bases in between. Germline V gene data show CDR1 as SGHDN and CDR2 as FVKESK. The DNA for the CDR3 is TGTGCCAGCAGCCAAGCCTACGAGCAGTACTTC. It yields the protein CASSQAYEQYF.

This clonotype was detected a few times. One end of the junction varies from germline; a read error may be responsible. The V gene is TRBV29-1, the J gene TRBJ1-5; the D is unclear. Per the germline V gene, CDR1 is SQVTM and CDR2 is ANQGSEA. The CDR3 runs to 12 residues. This chain's CDR3 is CSVQDSNQPQHF. As DNA, the CDR3 is TGCAGCGTTCAAGATAGCAATCAGCCCCAGCATTTT.

The table lists this clonotype with a few counts. This rearrangement joins TRBV12-3 or TRBV12-4 to TRBJ2-5; no reliable D call. The CDR3 is 13 residues long. Trimming shortened V by 2 bases and J by 7 bases, and 11 bases separated the two germline ends. The CDR3 DNA reads as TGTGCCAGCAGTTTAAGTTCCTTGGGGACCCAGTACTTC. It codes for CASSLSSLGTQYF.

This clonotype was seen at least ten times. The chain employs TRBV18 and TRBJ2-7; D might be TRBD1 (6 bases). CDR3 length: 12 amino acids. The V end was cut by 8 bases, the J end by 4 bases, with 12 bases between. Germline values: CDR1 KGHSH, CDR2 LQKENI. The CDR3 sequence: CASSPDSYEQYF. The CDR3 bases are TGTGCCAGCAGTCCGGACAGTTACGAGCAGTACTTC.

The chain recombines TRBV12-3 or TRBV12-4 with TRBJ2-1; TRBD2 might be the D (5 bases). There are 12 residues in the CDR3. Trimming removed 5 bases from V and 15 bases from J, with 17 bases in between. In nucleotides, the CDR3 is TGTGCCAGCAGTCCCCGGACTTCTCAAGGGTTCTTC. This encodes CASSPRTSQGFF.

V and J are TRBV28 and TRBJ1-2, with D unresolved. The CDR3 loop spans 12 amino acids. The V and J ends lost 2 bases and 9 bases respectively, with 10 bases between them. Germline V lookup: CDR1 MDHEN, CDR2 SYDVKM. The CDR3 region has the DNA TGTGCCAGCAGTTTACAGAGACGGAGCTACACCTTC. Amino acid sequence: CASSLQRRSYTF.

The rearrangement joins TRBV20-1 to TRBJ2-7, with a possible D match to TRBD1 (7 bases). From germline, CDR1 is DFQATT and CDR2 SNEGSKA (reference sequence). V dropped 5 bases and J dropped 6 bases, with 14 bases sitting between them. This CDR3 spans 12 amino acids. The CDR3 loop reads CSAAGGYFEQYV. The CDR3 nucleotides read TGCAGTGCTGCAGGGGGGTATTTCGAGCAGTACGTC.